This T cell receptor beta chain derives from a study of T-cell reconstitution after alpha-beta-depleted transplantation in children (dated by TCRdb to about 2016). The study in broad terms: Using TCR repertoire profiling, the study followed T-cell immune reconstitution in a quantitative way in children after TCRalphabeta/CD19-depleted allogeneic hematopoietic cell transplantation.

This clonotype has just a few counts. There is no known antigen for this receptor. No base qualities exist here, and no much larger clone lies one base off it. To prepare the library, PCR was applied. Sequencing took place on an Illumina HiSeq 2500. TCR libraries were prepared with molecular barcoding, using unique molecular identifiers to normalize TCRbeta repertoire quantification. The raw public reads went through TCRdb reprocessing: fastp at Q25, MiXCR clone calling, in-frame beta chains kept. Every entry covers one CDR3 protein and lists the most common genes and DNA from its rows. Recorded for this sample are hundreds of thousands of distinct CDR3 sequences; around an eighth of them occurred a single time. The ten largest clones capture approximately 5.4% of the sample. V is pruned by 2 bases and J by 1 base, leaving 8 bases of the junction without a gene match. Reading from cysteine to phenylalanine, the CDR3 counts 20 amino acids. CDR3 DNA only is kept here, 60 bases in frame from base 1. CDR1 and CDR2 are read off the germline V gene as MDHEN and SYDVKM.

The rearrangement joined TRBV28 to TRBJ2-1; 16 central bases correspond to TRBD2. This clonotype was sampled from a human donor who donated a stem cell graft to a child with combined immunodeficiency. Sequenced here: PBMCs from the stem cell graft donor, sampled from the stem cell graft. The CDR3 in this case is CASSLKWGTSGGASYNEQFF. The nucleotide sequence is TGTGCCAGCAGTTTAAAATGGGGGACTAGCGGGGGGGCGTCCTACAATGAGCAGTTCTTC.